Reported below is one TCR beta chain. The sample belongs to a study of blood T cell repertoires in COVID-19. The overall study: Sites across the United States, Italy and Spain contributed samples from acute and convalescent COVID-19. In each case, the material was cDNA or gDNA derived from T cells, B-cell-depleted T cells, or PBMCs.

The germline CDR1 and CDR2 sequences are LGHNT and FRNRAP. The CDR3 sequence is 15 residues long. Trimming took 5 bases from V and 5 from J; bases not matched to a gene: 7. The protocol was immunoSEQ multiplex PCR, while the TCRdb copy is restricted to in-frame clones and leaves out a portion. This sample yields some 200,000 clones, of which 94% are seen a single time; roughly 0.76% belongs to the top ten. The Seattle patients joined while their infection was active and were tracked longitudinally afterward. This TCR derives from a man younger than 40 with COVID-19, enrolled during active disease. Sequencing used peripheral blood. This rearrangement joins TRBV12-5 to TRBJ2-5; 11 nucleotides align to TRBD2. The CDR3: CASGIVAGGQETQYF. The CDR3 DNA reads TGTGCTAGTGGTATTGTAGCGGGGGGGCAGGAGACCCAGTACTTC.